A single sample is the source of the 10 T cell receptor beta chains below, sequenced in a study of blood T cell repertoires in COVID-19. TCRdb's table, derived via immunoSEQ multiplex PCR, lists solely in-frame clones and lacks some. The sample lists hundreds of thousands of clones; around 83% were seen once. Sequenced material: peripheral blood. These receptors all stem from a woman aged 50 to 60 with acute or convalescent COVID-19.

This sequence joins TRBV10-1 and TRBJ1-6; 7 bases are a match to TRBD1. V shed 3 bases, J shed 7 bases, and the junction held 3 bases outside the gene matches. This CDR3 region has 14 residues. Germline assignment: CDR1 WNHNN and CDR2 SYGVQD (reference sequence). The CDR3 coding sequence is TGCGCCAGCAGTGAAGGCAGGGGGAATTCACCCCTCCACTTT. Its protein product is CASSEGRGNSPLHF.

The genes are TRBV30 and TRBJ1-1, with 12 bases identical to TRBD1. Germline CDR1 and CDR2: GTSNPN and SVGIG (reference sequence). The length of the CDR3 is 14 residues. The ends lost 8 bases at V and 0 bases at J; junction bases unmatched: 4. This CDR3 reads CAGGQGAVNTEAFF. CDR3 nucleotide sequence: TGTGCCGGGGGACAGGGGGCGGTGAACACTGAAGCTTTCTTT. The complete variable domain, with remaining parts taken from reference TRBV30 and TRBJ1-1, reads SQTIHQWPATLVQPVGSPLSLECTVEGTSNPNLYWYRQAAGRGLQLLFYSVGIGQISSEVPQNLSASRPQDRQFILSSKKLLLSDSGFYLCAGGQGAVNTEAFFGQGTRLTVV.

The chain is built from TRBV19 and TRBJ2-4; 9 bases fit TRBD2. The junction had 11 bases not matched to a gene; V was cut back by 7 bases and J by 1 base. Germline CDR1 is LNHDA and CDR2 is SQIVND (reference sequence). The CDR3 has 17 amino acids. The CDR3 DNA sequence: TGTGCCAGTACCTCCGGGACTAGCTTTTTTGCCAAAAACATTCAGTACTTC. Amino acid sequence: CASTSGTSFFAKNIQYF.

In this sample, this clone turned up a few times. Here the CDR3 reads CASSIERQLNTEAFF. For the CDR3, the DNA is TGTGCCAGTAGTATCGAGAGACAGCTGAACACTGAAGCTTTCTTT. V usage is TRBV19 and J usage is TRBJ1-1; D may be TRBD1 (5 bases). The length of the CDR3 is 15 residues. V lost 3 bases, J lost 0 bases, and 11 bases lay in between. Per the germline V gene, CDR1 is LNHDA and CDR2 is SQIVND (reference sequence).

The V call is TRBV19, the J call TRBJ1-1; D call uncertain. The V end was cut by 9 bases, the J end by 3 bases, with 17 bases between. Germline lookup yields CDR1 LNHDA and CDR2 SQIVND (reference sequence). The CDR3 runs 14 residues. This CDR3 is CASSPRGMDTEAFF. DNA of the CDR3: TGTGCCAGCTCCCCCCGGGGAATGGACACTGAAGCTTTCTTT.

The rearrangement joins TRBV20-1 to TRBJ2-3; tentatively, D is TRBD1 (7 bases). Germline CDR1 is DFQATT and CDR2 is SNEGSKA (reference sequence). CDR3 length: 18 residues. Trimming left V 3 bases short and J 1 base short, with 23 bases between. The CDR3 region is CSASQGVGGNTGTDTQYF. The DNA of the CDR3 is TGCAGTGCTAGTCAGGGGGTCGGAGGGAACACGGGCACAGATACGCAGTATTTT.

The CDR3 region is CASSELFADTQYF. The DNA for the CDR3 is TGTGCCAGTAGTGAGCTTTTCGCAGATACGCAGTATTTT. This chain links TRBV19 with TRBJ2-3; D uncertain. The CDR3 consists of 13 residues. Germline CDR1 and CDR2: LNHDA and SQIVND (reference sequence). Trimming removed 5 bases from V and 4 bases from J, with 10 bases in between.

The chain carries TRBV12-5 and TRBJ2-5; TRBD1 agrees at 8 bases. CDR1 and CDR2 (germline): LGHNT, FRNRAP. V dropped 6 bases and J dropped 5; count of bases not matched to a gene: 5. This CDR3 is 13 amino acids long. CDR3 in amino acids: CASGQGAGETQYF. CDR3 sequence (DNA): TGTGCTAGTGGCCAGGGGGCCGGGGAGACCCAGTACTTC.

There are a few counts of this clone. The chain is built from TRBV7-9 and TRBJ1-5, with D tentatively TRBD1 (5 bases). Germline V gene lookup returns CDR1 SEHNR and CDR2 FQNEAQ (reference sequence). CDR3 length equals 13 residues. V shed 1 base and J shed 7 bases, with 8 bases lying between them. CDR3 nucleotides: TGTGCCAGCAGCTTAGATACAGGACAGCCCCAGCATTTT. It yields the protein CASSLDTGQPQHF.

The gene calls are TRBV14 and TRBJ2-1; 7 nucleotides agree with TRBD2. This CDR3 has 14 residues. With 2 bases clipped from V and 4 bases from J, the junction kept 2 bases outside the gene matches. CDR1 SGHDN and CDR2 FVKESK come from the germline V gene. The CDR3 nucleotides read TGTGCCAGCAGCCAATCTAGCGGTTACAATGAGCAGTTCTTC. Residues: CASSQSSGYNEQFF.